This is a list of T cell receptor beta chains from one sample in a study of T cells in Graves' hyperthyroidism and ophthalmopathy. MiXCR was run by TCRdb on the multiplex PCR reads, yielding one entry per CDR3 protein. The sample yields about 640,000 distinct CDR3 sequences, 20% to 25% seen once. Input material: blood. The receptors here all came from a man aged 25-40 years with Graves' ophthalmopathy. Each CDR3 is given with its conserved first and last residue. The order of the fields is CDR3 DNA, CDR3 protein, clone size, D gene, V gene, J gene. D genes are given only for firm matches. Part of the rows lack a size; the others show once, few, many or a class for expanded clones.

TGCAGCGTTGAACGCCAATCGGACCTGGGGGCCGATACGCAGTATTTT	CSVERQSDLGADTQYF	.	.	TRBV29-1	TRBJ2-3
TGTGCCAGCAGCTTGAGGGAGCTGGGGACGGATACGCAGTATTTT	CASSLRELGTDTQYF	few	.	TRBV7-9	TRBJ2-3
TGCAGTGCTAGGAGGGTGGGGGGAGGAGGCCATCATGAGCAGTTCTTC	CSARRVGGGGHHEQFF	.	.	TRBV20-1	TRBJ2-1
TGTGCCTGGAATCGTGGGGGGACGGAAGGATTCAACGAGCAGTACTTC	CAWNRGGTEGFNEQYF	few	.	TRBV30	TRBJ2-7
TGCAGCGGGGGGGCCGGGGCCTACGAGCAGTACTTC	CSGGAGAYEQYF	few	.	TRBV29-1	TRBJ2-7
TGTGCCAGCAGCCCTACTGCGGGGGAGGACTACGAGCAGTACTTC	CASSPTAGEDYEQYF	.	TRBD2	TRBV4-2	TRBJ2-7
TGTGCCAGCAGCCAAGGTGGTGTAATAAGGGAGTATCAGCCCCAGCATTTT	CASSQGGVIREYQPQHF	few	.	TRBV3-1	TRBJ1-5
TGTGCCAGCAGCCTAGATCCGGGACAGGGCACCTATGGCTACACCTTC	CASSLDPGQGTYGYTF	few	TRBD1	TRBV5-5	TRBJ1-2
TGCGCCAGCAGCTGGGGGCCTAGCGGTGAGCAGTTCTTC	CASSWGPSGEQFF	.	.	TRBV5-1	TRBJ2-1
TGTGCCAGTGGATACCTCAATCAGCCCCAGCATTTT	CASGYLNQPQHF	.	.	TRBV19	TRBJ1-5